The clone carrying this T cell receptor (beta chain) was counted a single time. The data stem from a study of blood T cell repertoires in COVID-19. Study as a whole: From the United States, Italy and Spain came samples of acute and convalescent COVID-19. T cells, B-cell-depleted T cells, or PBMCs supplied cDNA or gDNA.

In the original analysis: Counts of nucleated cells, estimated from reference gene primer amplification, were obtained. Clones were read by immunoSEQ multiplex PCR, and TCRdb kept only the in-frame ones, dropping some. That table is the source of V, J and clone size, and D and trimming were worked out from the DNA. The sample yields about 74,000 clones, around 80% seen once. V was shortened by 3 bases and J by 10 bases, with 12 bases between the two germline ends. In germline, CDR1 is GTSNPN, CDR2 SVGIG (reference sequence). The CDR3 loop spans 11 amino acids. The specimen sequenced was peripheral blood. The clonotype originates from a human donor in a cohort sampled during active COVID-19. This chain joins TRBV30 and TRBJ1-1; D is ambiguous. CDR3 loop: CAWRERMGAFF. The CDR3 nucleotides are TGTGCCTGGAGGGAGCGAATGGGAGCTTTCTTT.